This T cell receptor beta chain was retrieved from a study of regulatory T cells in long-lasting Graves disease. Findings and limits, study-wide: Rather than thyroid tissue, only peripheral blood underwent study.

Arm-PCR with iRepertoire HTBI primers amplified the CDR3 regions for these TCR beta libraries. TCRdb called the multiplex PCR reads again in MiXCR, with one record for every CDR3 protein. The data show under 350,000 distinct CDR3 sequences, around a fifth seen once. This CDR3 has 15 amino acids. The germline V gene encodes CDR1 MDHEN and CDR2 SYDVKM. V lost 6 bases and J lost 2; bases outside the gene matches: 8. This clonotype was detected ten times or more. Its antigen is unknown. Time point noted: persistent/refractory GD, antithyroid drugs over 5 years with positive TRAb. From PBMCs, RNA was extracted and then used to make the TCR library.

The genes are TRBV28 and TRBJ2-7; 9 nucleotides match TRBD2. The source material was peripheral blood mononuclear cells (PBMCs), sampled when the disease was refractory, from a patient treated with antithyroid drugs. The receptor was isolated from a female donor with Graves disease. CDR3 sequence (DNA): TGTGCCAGCAGGCCGACTAGCGGAGGACCCTACGAGCAGTACTTC. Translation: CASRPTSGGPYEQYF.